The entry that follows covers one T cell receptor beta chain sequence. It has no known antigen specificity. It has no much larger one-base neighbor in the sample; base qualities were not kept. These data originate in a study of cytomegalovirus exposure and HLA in healthy donors (dated by TCRdb to 2017 to 2019). Background for the entire study: An earlier analysis of some 600 of the donors reported over 250 Gb of sequence data and approximately 120 million unique TCR beta sequences obtained from around 180 million T cells. In a later analysis, previously published TCR beta repertoires from 670 or so donors were re-analyzed and high-resolution HLA genotyping was added so that TCR occurrence patterns could be studied. The study profiled the T cell repertoires of under 850 subjects by immunosequencing and related them to cytomegalovirus serostatus. An early release that covered 640 HLA-typed donors contained about 300 gigabases of sequencing data and approximately 85 million unique TCR sequences. An earlier analysis of about 600 of the donors used high-throughput TCR beta sequencing to judge whether each TCR beta V gene segment behaved as functional or pseudogenic. Every discovery cohort repertoire had been produced on one sequencing platform. The aim of the study was to test whether cataloging public T cell receptors could identify signatures of past pathogen exposure. A later genetic analysis used genome-wide SNP genotypes for about 60% of the roughly 700 donors, treating that subset as a discovery cohort. The genetic ancestry cluster associated with self-reported Caucasian donors included approximately 85% of the 300 to 400 genotyped donors. In addition to the first cohort of 666 subjects, a separate validation cohort of around 110 different subjects was used. High-throughput TCR immunosequencing, statistical association of individual TCRs with disease status, and machine learning were combined to predict cytomegalovirus infection status. On average, roughly 240,000 unique TCR beta nucleotide sequences were sequenced per donor among a few hundred genotyped donors of the cohort, with around 19% of those sequences being non-productive. A handful of DR-DQ haplotypes were treated as single units for association and clustering because of strong linkage in the cohort. Donor age, sex, ethnicity and CMV serostatus were compiled alongside the repertoire data. HLA typing included class I and class II loci at four-digit resolution. Typing coverage varied by locus: roughly 629-640 donors for A, B, C, DRB1 and DQB1; more than 500 for DQA1; 600 to 610 for DPA1; 450 to 480 for DPB1. Rather than drawing on any new phenotypic data, the later analysis identified candidate immune exposures from TCR beta sequences and the way those sequences occurred across donors. Summary of the overall study and its limitations: Correlated functional status among segregating V segments might reflect linkage disequilibrium, but an unknown experimental factor could not be ruled out. A further reported finding was that TCR beta sequences accurately predicted the HLA-A and HLA-B alleles for most subjects in the first cohort. The authors suggested that the approach could potentially be generalized to other disease states and immunological phenotypes. In a later analysis, the rate of TCR association differed among HLA loci, with DRB1 alleles having the most associated TCRs and HLA-C alleles having the fewest. This cohort had only TCR beta chains sequenced, and the lack of alpha or paired-chain data limited which features could be detected. In vitro tests confirmed that three of the cytomegalovirus-associated TCR beta chains recognize cytomegalovirus antigens. While some public TCRs were present in many individuals, most TCR sequences turned up only very rarely across donors. CMV serostatus was the only immune exposure information available for the cohort. The classifier was reported to diagnose cytomegalovirus status with high specificity and sensitivity in both the original cohort and the validation cohort. Presence/absence analyses assumed roughly uniform sequencing depth across donors, an assumption that may not hold. A total of roughly 160 TCR beta chains were listed by the study as associated with cytomegalovirus. Compared with the roughly 710-donor mean, donors in an Asian-associated ancestry cluster had fewer N-insertions in productive TCRs, according to a later genetic analysis. Because the 87-base-pair reads could not distinguish some IMGT-functional V segments, including TRBV6-2 and TRBV6-3, those segments were excluded. The earlier analysis of nearly 600 of the donors excluded 15 to 20 rarely observed V segments, including chromosome 9 orphons, because counts were too low. A cluster of highly shared sequence variants was judged likely to be a technical artifact of the sequencing pipeline. An earlier analysis of some 560 of the donors showed that most TCR beta V segments appeared in productive rearrangements either about 87% or about 30% of the time, which broadly matched IMGT annotations. A later analysis found that HLA-associated TCR beta chains were more clonally expanded and had lower generation probabilities than equally common non-associated chains. Because HLA typing was unavailable for some donors at each locus, only the typed subset was used in association tests. In a later genetic analysis, a missense DCLRE1C variant was associated with V-gene and J-gene trimming of TCR beta chains, and the association was replicated in an independent cohort. Assigning TCR associations to individual alleles was difficult when HLA alleles, especially DR and DQ, strongly co-occurred. According to a later analysis, most CMV-associated TCR beta chains appeared to be HLA-restricted, and the HLA associations seemed to be driven largely by CMV exposure. In a later analysis, several top co-occurrence clusters were reported to appear linked to parvovirus B19, influenza, CMV and Epstein-Barr virus. At a false discovery rate of 0.05, a later analysis linked under 20,000 TCR beta sequences to specific HLA alleles.

Libraries were made using the immunoSEQ multiplex PCR assay. For the multiplex PCR, a mixture combining 60 forward primers for TCR Vbeta segments and 13 reverse primers for TCR Jbeta segments was used. Amplification of the CDR3 region of rearranged TCR beta genes was performed with a multiplex PCR assay on genomic DNA. The Illumina HiSeq System was used to sequence the amplified TCR beta libraries as 87-base-pair reads. The study's processing was this. A later analysis tallied 75 million to 95 million unique TCR beta chains across the 640 or so repertoires, and around 12 million of those chains were shared by two or more donors. A nearest-neighbor algorithm error-corrected the raw reads and collapsed the reads into unique sequences, merging closely related sequences to remove PCR and sequencing errors. CDR3 sequences were aligned to IMGT reference sequences to assign V, D and J gene segments. For a sequence to be retained, at least a six-nucleotide match to both a V gene segment and a J gene segment was required. A rearrangement was called productive if the CDR3 had no stop codons and remained in frame with V and J, and every other rearrangement was called non-productive. Following IMGT convention, CDR3 was defined as the stretch from the second conserved V-encoded cysteine up to the conserved J-encoded phenylalanine. The earlier analysis of roughly 590 of the donors excluded any sequence lacking an unambiguous match to a single V gene segment. In an earlier analysis of almost 600 of the donors, a V segment was called functional when productive rearrangements were above 56.7%, and segregating when the standard deviation between donors exceeded 5%. A statistical classification framework was developed to diagnose cytomegalovirus status using the catalog of TCR beta chain sequences. V and J gene assignment, in a later analysis, came from comparing TCR nucleotide sequences with IMGT/GENE-DB human TR gene sequences. In a later analysis, CDR3 sequences and most-parsimonious VDJ recombination scenarios were assigned using the TCRdist pipeline. In a later analysis, every TCR beta chain was defined by the combination of its CDR3 amino acid sequence and its V-gene family, and reads without a unique V-gene family were dropped. As a way to deal with suspected cross-contamination and a sequencing artifact, a later analysis dropped 500 to 700 nucleotide sequences that were highly shared and had low generation probability. In a later analysis, a clonal expansion index was calculated for each public chain from normalized within-repertoire ranks of inferred template counts. In a later analysis, generation probabilities were computed with a VDJ recombination model fitted to out-of-frame rearrangements, and the resulting probabilities were checked against IGoR. Hypergeometric tests were used in a later analysis to score TCR-TCR, TCR-HLA and TCR-CMV co-occurrence, with a repertoire-size bias correction applied to the TCR pairs. In a later analysis, false discovery rates were estimated by permuting HLA or CMV assignments 20 times. A later analysis grouped co-occurring TCRs with DBSCAN, adding TCRdist sequence similarity when clustering within HLA-allele-positive subsets. Co-occurrence clustering excluded repertoires with fewer than 30,000 or more than 120,000 public chains, plus five with anomalous nucleotide sharing. What TCRdb holds here is the immuneACCESS table cut down to in-frame rearrangements. Part of the clones is not present; checked against another copy, under half of the missing clones reflect an unresolved V gene, and the others are unexplained. V and J calls and clone size follow that table, whereas D and trimming were derived from the DNA. The sample profile shows about 170,000 clones; 80% to 90% of them were found once. Roughly 0.69% of the sample goes to the ten largest clones.

Via the germline V gene, CDR1 is MDHEN and CDR2 SYDVKM. The CDR3 spans 15 residues, from the cysteine through the phenylalanine. The kept DNA is CDR3 alone, 45 bases in frame from the first base. Trimming takes 5 bases from V and 5 bases from J, and the germline ends sit 13 bases apart. The cohort comprised hundreds of healthy bone marrow donors. At the time of sampling, every cohort member was nominally healthy, though immune exposures that went unrecorded were likely present. The donor was CMV seronegative and was included in the group of 352 seronegative cohort members. Every donor gave a peripheral blood sample, and the peripheral blood mononuclear cells from that sample were used for TCR beta sequencing. Genomic DNA extraction from the blood cell samples was performed with the Qiagen DNeasy Blood Extraction Kit.

Sequenced input: PBMCs. The chain was built from TRBV28 and TRBJ1-6; TRBD1 is possibly the D segment (5 matching bases). The clonotype was recovered from a woman aged 18 to 35 in good health and CMV-seronegative. The nucleotide sequence reads TGTGCCAGCAGTGTACCAGGGCCAGATAATTCACCCCTCCACTTT. Translated, it gives CASSVPGPDNSPLHF.